Shown below are 21 T cell receptor beta chains from a single sample sequenced in a study of T-cell memory formation after mild COVID-19 (dated by TCRdb to about 2021). The library was generated by 5' RACE. These reads were obtained on an Illumina NovaSeq 6000. In TCRdb, the public reads were trimmed at Q25 with fastp and aligned with MiXCR, with productive beta chains retained. Rows merge per CDR3 protein into single entries with the most common DNA and genes. The sample table records roughly 410,000 distinct CDR3 sequences; 20% to 25% of these occur just once. The ten most abundant clones make up around 8.8% of the sample. The material sequenced was PBMCs or a T cell subset sorted from them (not recorded which). The receptors originated from an adult woman who had mild COVID-19 (a few samples of this study predate the infection). The sample titles of this study are shuffled in the database, so cell type and time point are left out; the donor was told from shared clones.

At least ten counts were recorded for this clonotype. The genes are TRBV12-3 or TRBV12-4 and TRBJ2-1; either TRBD1 or TRBD2 may supply D (6 bases each). V lost 7 bases to trimming and J lost 10 bases, with 26 bases between them. The CDR3 consists of 16 residues. The CDR3: CASTPWGANPLGEQFF. As DNA, the CDR3 is TGTGCCAGCACCCCTTGGGGGGCTAACCCCCTCGGGGAGCAGTTCTTC.

This rearrangement joins TRBV9 to TRBJ2-5, with D uncertain. This CDR3 region has 15 residues. With 5 bases removed from V and 2 bases from J, the gap between germline ends came to 16 bases. Germline assignment: CDR1 SGDLS and CDR2 YYNGEE. CDR3 sequence (DNA): TGTGCCAGCAGTGACGGACGGTGGGTGCAAGAGACCCAGTACTTC. Its protein product is CASSDGRWVQETQYF.

The rearrangement joins TRBV12-3 or TRBV12-4 to TRBJ2-7; the D gene is possibly TRBD1 (6 bases). The CDR3 has 13 amino acids. Trimming removed 4 bases at V and 2 bases at J, with 9 bases between. The chain's CDR3 is CASSYRAPYEQYF. The CDR3 DNA sequence: TGTGCCAGCAGTTACAGGGCTCCCTACGAGCAGTACTTC.

This clonotype appeared a few times. The rearrangement links TRBV5-1 to TRBJ1-1, with 8 bases lining up with TRBD1. In germline, CDR1 is SGHRS, CDR2 YFSETQ. V shed 4 bases and J 2 bases; nucleotides not matched to a gene: 13. The CDR3 contains 17 residues. The CDR3 DNA follows: TGCGCCAGCAGCCTGGAAGGACAGGGTGCGAGAAACACTGAAGCTTTCTTT. Residues: CASSLEGQGARNTEAFF.

The rearrangement uses TRBV7-2 and TRBJ2-1, with D possibly being TRBD1 or TRBD2 (6 bases each). The CDR3 runs to 15 residues. Trimming cost V 5 bases and J 7 bases, with 18 bases left between them. Germline lookup yields CDR1 SGHTA and CDR2 FQGNSA. The CDR3 DNA sequence: TGTGCCAGCAGCCCGGGACTCAACAGGGAGAATGAGCAGTTCTTC. As protein: CASSPGLNRENEQFF.

This clonotype was seen more than once but under ten times. The V gene is TRBV30, the J gene TRBJ2-7, with 7 nucleotides matching TRBD2. CDR1 GTSNPN and CDR2 SVGIG come from the germline V gene (reference sequence). This CDR3 is built from 16 residues. J was trimmed by 2 bases and V by 2 bases; bases with no gene match: 12. In DNA, the CDR3 is TGTGCCTGGAGTCCAAGGGTCCTAGCGGTAACCTACGAGCAGTACTTC. Translated: CAWSPRVLAVTYEQYF.

This clonotype was observed a handful of times. The chain carries TRBV7-8 and TRBJ1-5; D may be TRBD1 (5 bases). Germline CDR1 is SGHVS and CDR2 is FQNEAQ. The length of the CDR3 is 16 residues. Trimming took 1 base from V and 5 from J, leaving 15 bases between them. This CDR3 reads CASSLVARDRDQPQHF. The CDR3 coding sequence is TGTGCCAGCAGCTTAGTGGCCCGGGACCGGGATCAGCCCCAGCATTTT.

The chain recombines TRBV7-3 with TRBJ1-1, with D possibly being TRBD1 (5 bases). The CDR3 loop spans 13 amino acids. Germline V lookup: CDR1 SGHTA, CDR2 FQGTGA. Trimming removed 5 bases at V and 0 bases at J, with 7 bases between. CDR3 DNA sequence: TGTGCCAGCAGCGAGACAGTGAACACTGAAGCTTTCTTT. Translation gives CASSETVNTEAFF.

This clonotype turned up a few times. This rearrangement joins TRBV6-2 or TRBV6-3 to TRBJ2-7; D tentatively fits TRBD1 or TRBD2 (5 bases each). The CDR3 is 15 amino acids. Between the trimmed V and J ends, which lost 6 bases and 5 bases, there was a span of 20 bases. The germline gives CDR1 MNHEY, CDR2 SVGEGT. CDR3 sequence: CASRYHRDGGHEQYF. The CDR3 region has the DNA TGTGCCAGCAGGTATCACCGGGACGGTGGACACGAGCAGTACTTC.

This rearrangement joins TRBV7-9 to TRBJ2-6, with unresolved D. This CDR3 comprises 18 residues. Germline CDR1 and CDR2: SEHNR and FQNEAQ (reference sequence). V was clipped by 5 bases and J by 0 bases, with 17 bases between them. The CDR3 reads CASSPTGRTDSGANVLTF. The CDR3 coding sequence is TGTGCCAGCAGCCCAACCGGCCGGACGGACTCTGGGGCCAACGTCCTGACTTTC.

This sequence joins TRBV7-3 and TRBJ1-2, with 9 bases that match TRBD1. The V gene end was trimmed by 3 bases and the J gene end by 4 bases; junction bases not matched to a gene: 6. The germline V gene encodes CDR1 SGHTA and CDR2 FQGTGA. The CDR3 loop spans 15 amino acids. The CDR3 protein is CASSLIGTGFYGYTF. The CDR3, as DNA: TGTGCCAGCAGCTTGATCGGGACAGGGTTCTATGGCTACACCTTC.

The table lists this clonotype with a few counts. The chain joins TRBV7-9 to TRBJ2-3, with 7 bases matching TRBD1. Germline V gene lookup returns CDR1 SEHNR and CDR2 FQNEAQ (reference sequence). There are 15 residues in the CDR3. V lost 5 bases and J lost 2; bases outside the gene matches: 7. CDR3: CASSVIDRVTDTQYF. The CDR3 nucleotides read TGTGCCAGCAGCGTTATCGACAGGGTCACAGATACGCAGTATTTT. The whole variable domain, remainder taken from reference TRBV7-9 and TRBJ2-3, is DTGVSQNPRHKITKRGQNVTFRCDPISEHNRLYWYRQTLGQGPEFLTYFQNEAQLEKSRLLSDRFSAERPKGSFSTLEIQRTEQGDSAMYLCASSVIDRVTDTQYFGPGTRLTVL.

The V gene is TRBV7-2, the J gene TRBJ1-1; 9 nucleotides match TRBD1. The CDR3 length is 15 residues. V trimming: 1 base; J trimming: 4 bases; junction bases outside the gene matches: 4. CDR1 is SGHTA, CDR2 FQGNSA, per germline. DNA of the CDR3: TGTGCCAGCAGCTTAGTCGTGACAGGGGGCACTGAAGCTTTCTTT. Amino acids: CASSLVVTGGTEAFF. The variable domain in full, completed from reference TRBV7-2 and TRBJ1-1, reads GAGVSQSPSNKVTEKGKDVELRCDPISGHTALYWYRQSLGQGLEFLIYFQGNSAPDKSGLPSDRFSAERTGGSVSTLTIQRTQQEDSAVYLCASSLVVTGGTEAFFGQGTRLTVV.

This rearrangement joins TRBV7-9 to TRBJ1-4, with 8 bases matching TRBD1. Germline assignment: CDR1 SEHNR and CDR2 FQNEAQ (reference sequence). V lost 1 base, J lost 7 bases, and 2 bases stayed unmatched. The CDR3 spans 14 residues. DNA of the CDR3: TGTGCCAGCAGCTTAGGGACAGGGACTGAAAAACTGTTTTTT. As protein: CASSLGTGTEKLFF.

This clonotype was seen at least ten times. V usage is TRBV18 and J usage is TRBJ2-7; D is ambiguous. The CDR3 is 13 residues long. V was clipped by 4 bases and J by 4 bases, with 11 bases between them. CDR1 and CDR2 (germline): KGHSH, LQKENI. The CDR3 reads CASSRSVSYEQYF. In DNA form, the CDR3 reads TGTGCCAGCTCACGGTCGGTGAGTTACGAGCAGTACTTC.

The chain uses TRBV2 and TRBJ2-2; TRBD1 matches at 12 bases. The trim removed 6 bases at V and 6 bases at J, leaving 2 bases unmatched. Germline V CDR1 and CDR2: SNHLY, FYNNEI. The CDR3 is 14 residues long. In DNA form, the CDR3 reads TGTGCCAGCAGGGGACAGGGGGCTGCCGGGGAGCTGTTTTTT. Translating it yields CASRGQGAAGELFF.

The chain combines TRBV5-1 with TRBJ1-1, with 8 bases lining up with TRBD1. The CDR3 is 15 amino acids. V lost 3 bases, J lost 0 bases, and 4 bases stayed unmatched. Germline-derived CDR1 and CDR2 are SGHRS and YFSETQ. The CDR3: CASSYQGAVNTEAFF. The CDR3 DNA reads TGCGCCAGCAGCTATCAGGGGGCGGTGAACACTGAAGCTTTCTTT.

The chain combines TRBV10-3 with TRBJ2-7, with D uncertain. CDR1 and CDR2 from the germline V gene are ENHRY and SYGVKD. The V and J ends lost 2 bases and 6 bases respectively, with 14 bases between them. The CDR3 is made up of 14 amino acids. CDR3 residues: CAISEPPQTPEQYF. CDR3 bases: TGTGCCATCAGTGAGCCACCCCAAACCCCCGAGCAGTACTTC.

This clonotype was counted only a few times. V and J are TRBV12-3 or TRBV12-4 and TRBJ2-5; D perhaps matches TRBD1 (6 bases). CDR3 size: 13 residues. V dropped 6 bases and J dropped 0 bases, with 8 bases sitting between them. CDR3 region: CASRGTNQETQYF. DNA for the CDR3: TGTGCCAGCAGAGGGACAAACCAAGAGACCCAGTACTTC.

This clonotype appeared a few times. The chain has TRBV6-1 and TRBJ1-4; a possible D gene is TRBD1 (6 bases). Germline CDR1 and CDR2: MNHNS and SASEGT. This CDR3 spans 14 amino acids. Deletions cut 10 bases from V and 4 bases from J, with 16 bases between. CDR3 residues: CATIQDSFNEKLFF. The CDR3 DNA reads as TGTGCCACCATCCAGGACAGCTTTAATGAAAAACTGTTTTTT.

The genes are TRBV9 and TRBJ1-1, with D unresolved. Germline lookup yields CDR1 SGDLS and CDR2 YYNGEE. The CDR3 runs to 13 residues. The V and J ends lost 4 bases and 4 bases respectively, with 11 bases between them. The CDR3 loop reads CASSRYLATEAFF. Written as DNA, the CDR3 is TGTGCCAGCAGCCGCTATTTGGCCACTGAAGCTTTCTTT.